These T cell receptor beta chains were read from a single sample in a study of cytotoxic CD8 clonotypes in ibrutinib-treated CLL. Assay: immunoSEQ multiplex PCR; the TCRdb copy retains only in-frame clones and omits some. The data show some 290,000 clones, about 80% seen once. Sequenced here: PBMCs, sampled before ibrutinib treatment. The receptors originated from a human donor with chronic lymphocytic leukemia. Both conserved end residues are part of each CDR3. Each record gives: D gene, V gene, J gene, clone size, CDR3 length, CDR3 protein, CDR3 DNA. A D gene is named only where the DNA matches it firmly. The size field is filled for only some rows; it gives once, few, many or a size class.

D gene: -; V gene: TRBV18; J gene: TRBJ2-5; clone size: -; CDR3 length: 12; CDR3 protein: CASSPRRETQYF; CDR3 DNA: TGTGCCAGCTCACCACGGCGGGAGACCCAGTACTTC
D gene: TRBD2; V gene: TRBV7-2; J gene: TRBJ2-1; clone size: few; CDR3 length: 14; CDR3 protein: CASSLDGREGEQFF; CDR3 DNA: TGTGCCAGCAGCTTAGACGGGAGGGAGGGTGAGCAGTTCTTC
D gene: -; V gene: TRBV6-1; J gene: TRBJ2-7; clone size: -; CDR3 length: 13; CDR3 protein: CASSVQASREQYF; CDR3 DNA: TGTGCCAGCAGCGTACAGGCGTCTCGGGAGCAGTACTTC
D gene: -; V gene: TRBV29-1; J gene: TRBJ1-2; clone size: -; CDR3 length: 11; CDR3 protein: CSVEVRAGYTF; CDR3 DNA: TGCAGCGTTGAAGTACGCGCTGGCTACACCTTC
D gene: TRBD1; V gene: TRBV14; J gene: TRBJ1-2; clone size: -; CDR3 length: 16; CDR3 protein: CASSQRTGAQNYGYTF; CDR3 DNA: TGTGCCAGCAGCCAGCGGACAGGGGCCCAAAACTATGGCTACACCTTC
D gene: -; V gene: TRBV7-2; J gene: TRBJ1-4; clone size: -; CDR3 length: 16; CDR3 protein: CASSSNIAATNEKLFF; CDR3 DNA: TGTGCCAGCAGCTCTAATATAGCGGCAACTAATGAAAAACTGTTTTTT
D gene: -; V gene: TRBV7-6; J gene: TRBJ2-7; clone size: few; CDR3 length: 14; CDR3 protein: CASSLGQNSYEQYF; CDR3 DNA: TGTGCCAGCAGCTTAGGACAGAACTCCTACGAGCAGTACTTC
D gene: TRBD1; V gene: TRBV27; J gene: TRBJ1-5; clone size: -; CDR3 length: 18; CDR3 protein: CASSSQGQGALSNQPQHF; CDR3 DNA: TGTGCCAGCTCCAGCCAAGGACAGGGGGCCTTAAGCAATCAGCCCCAGCATTTT
D gene: -; V gene: TRBV5-1; J gene: TRBJ1-1; clone size: few; CDR3 length: 14; CDR3 protein: CASSLAGTNTEAFF; CDR3 DNA: TGCGCCAGCAGCTTGGCGGGCACGAACACTGAAGCTTTCTTT
D gene: TRBD1; V gene: TRBV7-2; J gene: TRBJ2-1; clone size: -; CDR3 length: 16; CDR3 protein: CASSSGQSYSYNEQFF; CDR3 DNA: TGTGCCAGCAGCTCGGGACAGTCTTACTCCTACAATGAGCAGTTCTTC
D gene: -; V gene: TRBV5-1; J gene: TRBJ2-5; clone size: -; CDR3 length: 14; CDR3 protein: CASSLGPREETQYF; CDR3 DNA: TGCGCCAGCAGCTTGGGGCCCAGGGAGGAGACCCAGTACTTC
D gene: -; V gene: TRBV5-6; J gene: TRBJ2-3; clone size: -; CDR3 length: 15; CDR3 protein: CASSLAILRTDTQYF; CDR3 DNA: TGTGCCAGCAGCTTGGCCATACTGCGCACAGATACGCAGTATTTT
D gene: TRBD2; V gene: TRBV28; J gene: TRBJ2-5; clone size: -; CDR3 length: 15; CDR3 protein: CASSVLVASGTSQYF; CDR3 DNA: TGTGCCAGCTCTGTACTTGTGGCTAGCGGGACATCCCAGTACTTC
D gene: TRBD1; V gene: TRBV30; J gene: TRBJ2-7; clone size: -; CDR3 length: 14; CDR3 protein: CAWSRTGYSYEQYF; CDR3 DNA: TGTGCCTGGAGTCGGACAGGGTATTCCTACGAGCAGTACTTC
D gene: -; V gene: TRBV13; J gene: TRBJ2-3; clone size: many; CDR3 length: 14; CDR3 protein: CANSERLDTDTQYF; CDR3 DNA: TGTGCCAACAGCGAACGACTGGACACAGATACGCAGTATTTT
D gene: -; V gene: TRBV7-9; J gene: TRBJ1-2; clone size: few; CDR3 length: 14; CDR3 protein: CAIELGGTRYGYTF; CDR3 DNA: TGTGCCATTGAACTAGGGGGGACACGATATGGCTACACCTTC
D gene: -; V gene: TRBV29-1; J gene: TRBJ1-3; clone size: -; CDR3 length: 13; CDR3 protein: CSVGTSLGNTIYF; CDR3 DNA: TGCAGCGTTGGGACATCCCTTGGAAACACCATATATTTT
D gene: -; V gene: TRBV5-4; J gene: TRBJ2-7; clone size: -; CDR3 length: 15; CDR3 protein: CASSLLEAGQDEQYF; CDR3 DNA: TGTGCCAGCAGCTTACTAGAGGCAGGCCAGGATGAGCAGTACTTC
D gene: TRBD1; V gene: TRBV29-1; J gene: TRBJ1-2; clone size: -; CDR3 length: 13; CDR3 protein: CSVEGAGGYGYTF; CDR3 DNA: TGCAGCGTTGAAGGGGCAGGGGGCTATGGCTACACCTTC
D gene: -; V gene: TRBV11-2; J gene: TRBJ1-2; clone size: once; CDR3 length: 16; CDR3 protein: CASSLIDGVRRSGYTF; CDR3 DNA: TGTGCCAGCAGCTTAATTGACGGGGTAAGGAGGAGTGGCTACACCTTC
D gene: -; V gene: TRBV18; J gene: TRBJ2-6; clone size: -; CDR3 length: 15; CDR3 protein: CASSQGSSGANVLTF; CDR3 DNA: TGTGCCAGCTCACAAGGATCTTCTGGGGCCAACGTCCTGACTTTC
D gene: -; V gene: TRBV4-1; J gene: TRBJ2-5; clone size: -; CDR3 length: 12; CDR3 protein: CASSQDGKTQYF; CDR3 DNA: TGCGCCAGCAGCCAAGATGGTAAGACCCAGTACTTC
D gene: TRBD1; V gene: TRBV7-6; J gene: TRBJ2-3; clone size: once; CDR3 length: 15; CDR3 protein: CASSPGQGTTDTQYF; CDR3 DNA: TGTGCCAGCAGCCCCGGACAGGGTACCACAGATACGCAGTATTTT
D gene: -; V gene: TRBV5-1; J gene: TRBJ2-1; clone size: few; CDR3 length: 13; CDR3 protein: CASSTRVYNEQFF; CDR3 DNA: TGCGCCAGCAGCACCCGGGTATACAATGAGCAGTTCTTC
D gene: TRBD1; V gene: TRBV30; J gene: TRBJ1-5; clone size: once; CDR3 length: 13; CDR3 protein: CARDRGNNQPQHF; CDR3 DNA: TGTGCCAGGGACAGGGGGAACAATCAGCCCCAGCATTTT
D gene: TRBD2; V gene: TRBV6-4; J gene: TRBJ2-3; clone size: -; CDR3 length: 16; CDR3 protein: CASSDSAGGPTDTQYF; CDR3 DNA: TGTGCCAGCAGTGACTCTGCGGGAGGGCCCACAGATACGCAGTATTTT
D gene: -; V gene: TRBV15; J gene: TRBJ2-7; clone size: -; CDR3 length: 14; CDR3 protein: CATSREPYVWEQYF; CDR3 DNA: TGTGCCACCAGCAGAGAGCCTTATGTGTGGGAGCAGTACTTC
D gene: -; V gene: TRBV18; J gene: TRBJ2-7; clone size: -; CDR3 length: 14; CDR3 protein: CASSPGVGSYEQYF; CDR3 DNA: TGTGCCAGCTCACCCGGCGTAGGTTCCTACGAGCAGTACTTC
D gene: -; V gene: TRBV14; J gene: TRBJ2-2; clone size: -; CDR3 length: 15; CDR3 protein: CASSQVAANTGELFF; CDR3 DNA: TGTGCCAGCAGCCAAGTTGCGGCTAACACCGGGGAGCTGTTTTTT
D gene: TRBD2; V gene: TRBV4-1; J gene: TRBJ2-3; clone size: -; CDR3 length: 15; CDR3 protein: CASSQDGGELVTQYF; CDR3 DNA: TGCGCCAGCAGCCAAGATGGGGGGGAGCTGGTTACGCAGTATTTT
D gene: TRBD1; V gene: TRBV18; J gene: TRBJ1-3; clone size: -; CDR3 length: 15; CDR3 protein: CASSPAGQMGNTIYF; CDR3 DNA: TGTGCCAGCTCACCAGCGGGACAGATGGGAAACACCATATATTTT
D gene: TRBD1; V gene: TRBV11-3; J gene: TRBJ1-1; clone size: -; CDR3 length: 12; CDR3 protein: CASSGGTGRAFF; CDR3 DNA: TGTGCCAGCAGCGGAGGGACAGGGAGGGCTTTCTTT
D gene: -; V gene: TRBV4-3; J gene: TRBJ2-2; clone size: -; CDR3 length: 18; CDR3 protein: CASSQGVLVGGNTGELFF; CDR3 DNA: TGCGCCAGCAGCCAAGGAGTCCTTGTGGGAGGGAACACCGGGGAGCTGTTTTTT
D gene: TRBD2; V gene: TRBV28; J gene: TRBJ2-3; clone size: -; CDR3 length: 18; CDR3 protein: CASSSGATSGVHTDTQYF; CDR3 DNA: TGTGCCAGCAGTTCTGGGGCGACTAGCGGGGTACACACAGATACGCAGTATTTT
D gene: -; V gene: TRBV6-5; J gene: TRBJ2-1; clone size: -; CDR3 length: 15; CDR3 protein: CASSPGVSSYNEQFF; CDR3 DNA: TGTGCCAGCAGTCCGGGGGTTAGCTCCTACAATGAGCAGTTCTTC
D gene: TRBD2; V gene: TRBV7-2; J gene: TRBJ2-3; clone size: -; CDR3 length: 16; CDR3 protein: CASSITSGRSTDTQYF; CDR3 DNA: TGTGCCAGCAGCATAACTAGCGGGAGAAGCACAGATACGCAGTATTTT
D gene: -; V gene: TRBV30; J gene: TRBJ1-3; clone size: few; CDR3 length: 12; CDR3 protein: CAWSSPTGAIYF; CDR3 DNA: TGTGCCTGGAGTTCCCCAACGGGTGCCATATATTTT
D gene: TRBD1; V gene: TRBV30; J gene: TRBJ2-5; clone size: -; CDR3 length: 13; CDR3 protein: CAWQTGGSKTQYF; CDR3 DNA: TGTGCCTGGCAGACAGGGGGAAGTAAGACCCAGTACTTC
D gene: TRBD1; V gene: TRBV29-1; J gene: TRBJ2-7; clone size: -; CDR3 length: 14; CDR3 protein: CSAGDSSSSYEQYF; CDR3 DNA: TGCAGCGCCGGGGACAGTTCTAGCTCCTACGAGCAGTACTTC
D gene: TRBD2; V gene: TRBV11-2; J gene: TRBJ2-3; clone size: -; CDR3 length: 16; CDR3 protein: CASSLGGLADTDTQYF; CDR3 DNA: TGTGCCAGCAGCTTAGGGGGACTAGCGGACACAGATACGCAGTATTTT
D gene: -; V gene: TRBV5-1; J gene: TRBJ2-6; clone size: few; CDR3 length: 14; CDR3 protein: CASSLQAEANVLTF; CDR3 DNA: TGCGCCAGCAGCTTGCAAGCCGAGGCCAACGTCCTGACTTTC
D gene: TRBD1; V gene: TRBV9; J gene: TRBJ2-5; clone size: -; CDR3 length: 14; CDR3 protein: CASSAPRGQETQYF; CDR3 DNA: TGTGCCAGCAGCGCCCCCAGGGGGCAAGAGACCCAGTACTTC
D gene: -; V gene: TRBV18; J gene: TRBJ1-1; clone size: -; CDR3 length: 18; CDR3 protein: CASSPLTGGEDMNTEAFF; CDR3 DNA: TGTGCCAGCTCACCACTGACGGGGGGTGAGGACATGAACACTGAAGCTTTCTTT
D gene: -; V gene: TRBV6-5; J gene: TRBJ1-2; clone size: -; CDR3 length: 13; CDR3 protein: CASRSREGIGYTF; CDR3 DNA: TGTGCCAGCAGATCCCGCGAGGGGATAGGCTACACCTTC
D gene: -; V gene: TRBV6-1; J gene: TRBJ2-5; clone size: once; CDR3 length: 13; CDR3 protein: CASSEWARETQYF; CDR3 DNA: TGTGCCAGCAGTGAATGGGCCCGAGAGACCCAGTACTTC
D gene: TRBD2; V gene: TRBV5-1; J gene: TRBJ2-7; clone size: -; CDR3 length: 14; CDR3 protein: CASSLGGRVDEQYF; CDR3 DNA: TGCGCCAGCAGCTTGGGTGGGAGGGTAGACGAGCAGTACTTC
D gene: TRBD1; V gene: TRBV11-2; J gene: TRBJ1-2; clone size: -; CDR3 length: 15; CDR3 protein: CASSSSDRGHYGYTF; CDR3 DNA: TGTGCCAGCAGCTCGTCCGACAGGGGGCACTATGGCTACACCTTC
D gene: -; V gene: TRBV11-2; J gene: TRBJ2-7; clone size: -; CDR3 length: 13; CDR3 protein: CASSFSQGYEQYF; CDR3 DNA: TGTGCCAGCAGCTTTTCGCAGGGCTACGAGCAGTACTTC
D gene: -; V gene: TRBV6-1; J gene: TRBJ2-3; clone size: -; CDR3 length: 12; CDR3 protein: CASTGSTDTQYF; CDR3 DNA: TGTGCCAGCACAGGGAGCACAGATACGCAGTATTTT
D gene: TRBD1; V gene: TRBV5-1; J gene: TRBJ1-3; clone size: -; CDR3 length: 17; CDR3 protein: CASSLYPGGRSGNTIYF; CDR3 DNA: TGCGCCAGCAGCTTGTACCCAGGGGGCAGGTCTGGAAACACCATATATTTT
D gene: -; V gene: TRBV7-2; J gene: TRBJ2-7; clone size: -; CDR3 length: 13; CDR3 protein: CASSLEQPYEQYF; CDR3 DNA: TGTGCCAGCAGCTTAGAACAGCCCTACGAGCAGTACTTC
D gene: TRBD2; V gene: TRBV10-3; J gene: TRBJ2-2; clone size: -; CDR3 length: 15; CDR3 protein: CAIRGLDPNTGELFF; CDR3 DNA: TGTGCCATCAGAGGACTAGACCCAAACACCGGGGAGCTGTTTTTT
D gene: TRBD1; V gene: TRBV19; J gene: TRBJ1-2; clone size: -; CDR3 length: 14; CDR3 protein: CASSKNDRDYGYTF; CDR3 DNA: TGTGCCAGTAGTAAAAATGACAGGGACTATGGCTACACCTTC